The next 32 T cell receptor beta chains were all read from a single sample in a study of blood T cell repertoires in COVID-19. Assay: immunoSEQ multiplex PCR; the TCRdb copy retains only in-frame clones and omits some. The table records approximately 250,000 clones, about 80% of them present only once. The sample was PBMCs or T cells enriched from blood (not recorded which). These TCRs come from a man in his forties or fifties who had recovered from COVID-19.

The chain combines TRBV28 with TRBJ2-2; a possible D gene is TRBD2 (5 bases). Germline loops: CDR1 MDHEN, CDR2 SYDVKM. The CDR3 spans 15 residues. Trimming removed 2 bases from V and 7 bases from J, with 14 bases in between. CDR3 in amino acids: CASSLTFLEVGELFF. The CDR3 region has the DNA TGTGCCAGCAGTTTAACCTTCTTGGAGGTCGGGGAGCTGTTTTTT.

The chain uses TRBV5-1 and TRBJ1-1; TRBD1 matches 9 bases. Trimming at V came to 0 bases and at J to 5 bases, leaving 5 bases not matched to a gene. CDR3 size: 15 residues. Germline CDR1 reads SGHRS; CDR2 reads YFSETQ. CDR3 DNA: TGCGCCAGCAGCTTGGGACAGGGGGTGGGTACTGAAGCTTTCTTT. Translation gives CASSLGQGVGTEAFF.

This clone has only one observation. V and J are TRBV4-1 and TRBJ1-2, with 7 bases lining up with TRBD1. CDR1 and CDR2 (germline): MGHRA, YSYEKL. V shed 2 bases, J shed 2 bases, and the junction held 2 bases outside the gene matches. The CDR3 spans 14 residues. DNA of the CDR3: TGCGCCAGCAGCCAAACGACAGGGAACTATGGCTACACCTTC. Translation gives CASSQTTGNYGYTF.

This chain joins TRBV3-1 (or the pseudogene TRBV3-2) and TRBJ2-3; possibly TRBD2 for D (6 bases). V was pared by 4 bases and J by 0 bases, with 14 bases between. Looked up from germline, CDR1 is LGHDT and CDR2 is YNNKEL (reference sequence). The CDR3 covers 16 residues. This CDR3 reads CASSPLSGYSTDTQYF. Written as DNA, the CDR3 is TGTGCCAGCAGCCCCCTTAGCGGATACAGCACAGATACGCAGTATTTT.

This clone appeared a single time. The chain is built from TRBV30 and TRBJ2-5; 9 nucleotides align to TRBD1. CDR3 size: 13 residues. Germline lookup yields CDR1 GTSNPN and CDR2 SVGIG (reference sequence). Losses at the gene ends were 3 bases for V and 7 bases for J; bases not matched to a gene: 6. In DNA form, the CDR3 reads TGTGCCTGGAGGTGGACAGGGGAAGTGACCCAGTACTTC. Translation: CAWRWTGEVTQYF.

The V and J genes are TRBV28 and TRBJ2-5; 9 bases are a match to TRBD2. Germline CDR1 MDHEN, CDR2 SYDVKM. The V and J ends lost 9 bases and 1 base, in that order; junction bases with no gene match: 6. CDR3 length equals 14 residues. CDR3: CASGSGGIQETQYF. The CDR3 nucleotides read TGTGCCAGTGGGAGCGGGGGGATCCAAGAGACCCAGTACTTC.

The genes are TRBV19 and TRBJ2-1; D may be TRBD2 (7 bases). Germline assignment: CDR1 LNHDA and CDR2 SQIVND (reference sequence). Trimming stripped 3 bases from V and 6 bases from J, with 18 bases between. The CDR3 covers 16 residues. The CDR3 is CASSISSGEGFNEQFF. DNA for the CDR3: TGTGCCAGTAGTATCAGCTCAGGGGAGGGATTCAATGAGCAGTTCTTC.

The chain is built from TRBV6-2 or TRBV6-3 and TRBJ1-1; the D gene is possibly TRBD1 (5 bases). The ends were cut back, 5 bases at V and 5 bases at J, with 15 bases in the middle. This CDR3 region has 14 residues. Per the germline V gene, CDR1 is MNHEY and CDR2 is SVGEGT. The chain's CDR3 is CASSRNTGETEAFF. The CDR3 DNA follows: TGTGCCAGCAGTCGCAACACGGGGGAGACTGAAGCTTTCTTT.

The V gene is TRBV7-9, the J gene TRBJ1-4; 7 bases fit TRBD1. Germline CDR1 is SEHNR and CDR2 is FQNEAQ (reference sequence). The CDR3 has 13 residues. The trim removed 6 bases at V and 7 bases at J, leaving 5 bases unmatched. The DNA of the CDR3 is TGTGCCAGCAGAGGAACAGGGGTTGAAAAACTGTTTTTT. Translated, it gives CASRGTGVEKLFF.

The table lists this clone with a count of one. In nucleotides, the CDR3 is TGTGCCAGCAGTTTGTATAGGGGGTCTGAAAAACTGTTTTTT. This codes for CASSLYRGSEKLFF. The genes are TRBV28 and TRBJ1-4; the D gene is possibly TRBD1 (6 bases). This CDR3 is 14 amino acids long. The germline V gene has CDR1 MDHEN and CDR2 SYDVKM. The V end was cut by 3 bases, the J end by 7 bases, with 12 bases between. Variable domain in full (rest from reference TRBV28 and TRBJ1-4): DVKVTQSSRYLVKRTGEKVFLECVQDMDHENMFWYRQDPGLGLRLIYFSYDVKMKEKGDIPEGYSVSREKKERFSLILESASTNQTSMYLCASSLYRGSEKLFFGSGTQLSVL.

The CDR3 coding sequence is TGTGCCAGGAGGAAATATGACAGGGGAGATTCACCCCTCCACTTT. Translating it yields CARRKYDRGDSPLHF. The V call is TRBV6-5, the J call TRBJ1-6; 8 bases map to TRBD1. The CDR3 loop spans 15 amino acids. Germline assignment: CDR1 MNHEY and CDR2 SVGAGI. V was pared by 9 bases and J by 8 bases, with 12 bases of the junction left unmatched.

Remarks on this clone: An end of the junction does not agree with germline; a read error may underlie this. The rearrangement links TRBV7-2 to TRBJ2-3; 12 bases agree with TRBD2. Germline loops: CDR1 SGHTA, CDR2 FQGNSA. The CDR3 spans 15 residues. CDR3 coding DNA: TGTGCCAGCAGCCTAGCGGGGGGGCCGGGAGATACGCAGTATTTT. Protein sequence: CASSLAGGPGDTQYF. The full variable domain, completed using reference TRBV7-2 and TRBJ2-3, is GAGVSQSPSNKVTEKGKDVELRCDPISGHTALYWYRQSLGQGLEFLIYFQGNSAPDKSGLPSDRFSAERTGGSVSTLTIQRTQQEDSAVYLCASSLAGGPGDTQYFGPGTRLTVL.

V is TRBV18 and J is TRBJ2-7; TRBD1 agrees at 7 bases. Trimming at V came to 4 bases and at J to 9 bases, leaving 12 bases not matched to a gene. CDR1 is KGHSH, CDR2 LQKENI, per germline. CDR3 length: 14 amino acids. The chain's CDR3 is CASSQAGGDLGQYF. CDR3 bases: TGTGCCAGCTCACAGGCAGGGGGAGATCTGGGGCAGTACTTC. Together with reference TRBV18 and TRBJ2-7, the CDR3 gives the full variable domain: NAGVMQNPRHLVRRRGQEARLRCSPMKGHSHVYWYRQLPEEGLKFMVYLQKENIIDESGMPKERFSAEFPKEGPSILRIQQVVRGDSAAYFCASSQAGGDLGQYFGPGTRLTVT.

This CDR3 is CASSLSGGQPQHF. CDR3 bases: TGTGCCAGCAGCTTGTCAGGGGGACAGCCCCAGCATTTT. V usage is TRBV5-8 and J usage is TRBJ1-5; 7 nucleotides align to TRBD1. The CDR3 runs to 13 residues. CDR1 and CDR2 (germline): SGHTS, YDEGEE. The V and J ends lost 1 base and 7 bases, in that order; junction bases with no gene match: 2.

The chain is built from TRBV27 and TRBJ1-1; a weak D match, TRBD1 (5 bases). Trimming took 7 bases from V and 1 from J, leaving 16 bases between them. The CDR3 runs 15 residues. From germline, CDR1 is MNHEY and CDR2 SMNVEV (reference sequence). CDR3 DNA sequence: TGTGCCAGCATACGCGGGGGGGGTACGAACACTGAAGCTTTCTTT. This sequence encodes CASIRGGGTNTEAFF.

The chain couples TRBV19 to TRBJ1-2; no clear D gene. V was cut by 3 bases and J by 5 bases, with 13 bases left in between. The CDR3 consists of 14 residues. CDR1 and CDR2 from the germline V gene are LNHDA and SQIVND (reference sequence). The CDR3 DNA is TGTGCCAGTAGTATTTTATCGGGAGATTATGGCTACACCTTC. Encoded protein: CASSILSGDYGYTF. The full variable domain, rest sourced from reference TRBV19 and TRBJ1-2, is DGGITQSPKYLFRKEGQNVTLSCEQNLNHDAMYWYRQDPGQGLRLIYYSQIVNDFQKGDIAEGYSVSREKKESFPLTVTSAQKNPTAFYLCASSILSGDYGYTFGSGTRLTVV.

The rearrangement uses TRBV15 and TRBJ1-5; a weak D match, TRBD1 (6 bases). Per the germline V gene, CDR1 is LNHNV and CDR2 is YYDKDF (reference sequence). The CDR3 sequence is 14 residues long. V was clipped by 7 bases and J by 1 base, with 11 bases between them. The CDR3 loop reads CATKGGGSNQPQHF. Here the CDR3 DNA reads TGTGCCACCAAAGGGGGGGGAAGCAATCAGCCCCAGCATTTT. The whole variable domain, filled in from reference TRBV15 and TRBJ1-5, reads DAMVIQNPRYQVTQFGKPVTLSCSQTLNHNVMYWYQQKSSQAPKLLFHYYDKDFNNEADTPDNFQSRRPNTSFCFLDIRSPGLGDTAMYLCATKGGGSNQPQHFGDGTRLSIL.

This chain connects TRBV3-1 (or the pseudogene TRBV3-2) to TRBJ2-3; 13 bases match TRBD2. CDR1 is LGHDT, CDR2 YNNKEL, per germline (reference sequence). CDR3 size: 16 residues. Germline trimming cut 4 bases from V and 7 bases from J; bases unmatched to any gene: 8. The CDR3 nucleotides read TGTGCCAGCAGCCCAAGGACTAGCGGGAGTAGACATACGCAGTATTTT. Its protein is CASSPRTSGSRHTQYF.

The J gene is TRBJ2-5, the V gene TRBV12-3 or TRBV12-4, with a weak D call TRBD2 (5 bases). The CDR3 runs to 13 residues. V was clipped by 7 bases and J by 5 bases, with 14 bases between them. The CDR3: CASTPSRRETQYF. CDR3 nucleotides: TGTGCCAGCACTCCCTCACGGAGGGAGACCCAGTACTTC.

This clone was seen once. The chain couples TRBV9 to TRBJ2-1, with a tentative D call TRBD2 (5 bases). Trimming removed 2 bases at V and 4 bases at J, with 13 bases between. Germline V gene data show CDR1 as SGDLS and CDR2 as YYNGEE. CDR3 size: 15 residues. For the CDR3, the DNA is TGTGCCAGCAGCGTTAGGACTTCCCCATACAATGAGCAGTTCTTC. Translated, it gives CASSVRTSPYNEQFF. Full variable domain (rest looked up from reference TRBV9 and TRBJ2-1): DSGVTQTPKHLITATGQRVTLRCSPRSGDLSVYWYQQSLDQGLQFLIQYYNGEERAKGNILERFSAQQFPDLHSELNLSSLELGDSALYFCASSVRTSPYNEQFFGPGTRLTVL.

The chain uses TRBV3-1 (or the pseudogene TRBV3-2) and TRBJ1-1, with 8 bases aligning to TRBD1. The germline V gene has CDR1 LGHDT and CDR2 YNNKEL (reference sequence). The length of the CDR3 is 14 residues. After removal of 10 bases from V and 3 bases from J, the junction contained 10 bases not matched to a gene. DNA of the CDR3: TGTGCCACCCGGGACAGGTGGAGGGACACTGAAGCTTTCTTT. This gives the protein CATRDRWRDTEAFF.

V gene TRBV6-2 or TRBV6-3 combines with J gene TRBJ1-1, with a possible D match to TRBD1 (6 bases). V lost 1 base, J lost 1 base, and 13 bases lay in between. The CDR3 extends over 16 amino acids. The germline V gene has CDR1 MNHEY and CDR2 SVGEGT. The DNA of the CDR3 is TGTGCCAGCAGTTACTGGCAGGGGTGGAGGAACACTGAAGCTTTCTTT. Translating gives CASSYWQGWRNTEAFF.

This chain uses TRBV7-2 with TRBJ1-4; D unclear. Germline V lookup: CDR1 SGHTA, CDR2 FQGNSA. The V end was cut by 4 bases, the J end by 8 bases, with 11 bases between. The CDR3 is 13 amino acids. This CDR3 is CASSSRSAEKLFF. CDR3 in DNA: TGTGCCAGCAGCTCCCGGTCTGCGGAAAAACTGTTTTTT.

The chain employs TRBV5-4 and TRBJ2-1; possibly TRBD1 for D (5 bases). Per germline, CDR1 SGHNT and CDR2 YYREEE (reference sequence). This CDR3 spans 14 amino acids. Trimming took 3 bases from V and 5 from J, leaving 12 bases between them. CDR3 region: CASSSPAGNNEQFF. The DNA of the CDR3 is TGTGCCAGCAGCTCCCCGGCAGGGAACAATGAGCAGTTCTTC.

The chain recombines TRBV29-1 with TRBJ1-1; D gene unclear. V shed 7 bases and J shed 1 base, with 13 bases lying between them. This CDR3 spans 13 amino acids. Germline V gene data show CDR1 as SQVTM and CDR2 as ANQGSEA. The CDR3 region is CSAIGRRNTEAFF. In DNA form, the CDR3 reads TGCAGCGCAATAGGAAGGAGGAACACTGAAGCTTTCTTT.

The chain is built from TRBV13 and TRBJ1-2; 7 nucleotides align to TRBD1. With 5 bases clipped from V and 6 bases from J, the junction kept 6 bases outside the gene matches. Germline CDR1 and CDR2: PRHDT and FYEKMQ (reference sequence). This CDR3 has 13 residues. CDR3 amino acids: CASSLGQLNGYTF. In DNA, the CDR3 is TGTGCCAGCAGCCTGGGACAGTTAAATGGCTACACCTTC.

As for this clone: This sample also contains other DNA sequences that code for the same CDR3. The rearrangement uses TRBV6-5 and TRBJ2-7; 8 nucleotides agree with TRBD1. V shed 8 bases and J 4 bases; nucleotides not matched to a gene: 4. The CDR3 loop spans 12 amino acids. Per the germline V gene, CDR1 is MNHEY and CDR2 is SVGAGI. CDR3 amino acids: CASRTGSYEQYF. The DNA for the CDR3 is TGTGCCAGCCGGACAGGGTCGTACGAGCAGTACTTC.

For the CDR3, the DNA is TGCAGTGGGAGTTACAATGAGCAGTTCTTC. This sequence encodes CSGSYNEQFF. V and J are TRBV20-1 and TRBJ2-1; D unclear. Deletions cut 7 bases from V and 4 bases from J, with 5 bases between. This CDR3 is 10 amino acids long. Germline lookup yields CDR1 DFQATT and CDR2 SNEGSKA (reference sequence).

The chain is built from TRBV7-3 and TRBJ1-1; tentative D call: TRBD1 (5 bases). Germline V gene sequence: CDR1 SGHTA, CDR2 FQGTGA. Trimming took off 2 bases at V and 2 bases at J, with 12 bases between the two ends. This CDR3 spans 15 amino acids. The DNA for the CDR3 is TGTGCCAGCAGCTTATCCGGGGGACCTAACACTGAAGCTTTCTTT. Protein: CASSLSGGPNTEAFF.

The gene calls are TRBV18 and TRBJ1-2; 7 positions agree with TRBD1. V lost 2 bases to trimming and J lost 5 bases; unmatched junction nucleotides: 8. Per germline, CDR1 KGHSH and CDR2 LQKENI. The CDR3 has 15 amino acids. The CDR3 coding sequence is TGTGCCAGCTCACCATCCGGGGACAGAGTATATGGCTACACCTTC. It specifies CASSPSGDRVYGYTF.

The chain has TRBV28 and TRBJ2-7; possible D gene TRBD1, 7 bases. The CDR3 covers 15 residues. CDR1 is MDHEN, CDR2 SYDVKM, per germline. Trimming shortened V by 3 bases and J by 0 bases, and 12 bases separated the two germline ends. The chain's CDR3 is CASSLGGTASYEQYF. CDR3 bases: TGTGCCAGCAGTTTGGGCGGGACAGCCTCCTACGAGCAGTACTTC.

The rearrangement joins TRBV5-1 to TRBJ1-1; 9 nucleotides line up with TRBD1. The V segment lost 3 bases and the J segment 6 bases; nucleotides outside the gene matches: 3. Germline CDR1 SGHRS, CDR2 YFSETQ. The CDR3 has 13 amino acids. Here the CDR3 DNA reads TGCGCCAGCAGCTCGGACAGGGGTGCTGAAGCTTTCTTT. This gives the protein CASSSDRGAEAFF.